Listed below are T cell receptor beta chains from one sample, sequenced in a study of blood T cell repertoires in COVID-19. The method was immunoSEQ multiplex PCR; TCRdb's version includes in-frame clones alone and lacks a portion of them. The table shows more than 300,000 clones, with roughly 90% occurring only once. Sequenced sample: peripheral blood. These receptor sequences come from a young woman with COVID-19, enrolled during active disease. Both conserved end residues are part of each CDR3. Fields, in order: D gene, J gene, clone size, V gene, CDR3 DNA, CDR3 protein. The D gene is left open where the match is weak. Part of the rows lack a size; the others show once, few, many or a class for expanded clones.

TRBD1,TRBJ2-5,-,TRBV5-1,TGCGCCAGCAGGGTCCAGTGGGACAGGGAAGAGACCCAGTACTTC,CASRVQWDREETQYF
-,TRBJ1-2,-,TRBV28,TGTGCCAGCAGTTCTTACAGGGTCGGCTACACCTTC,CASSSYRVGYTF
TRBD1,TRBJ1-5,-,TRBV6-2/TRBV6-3,TGTGCCAGCAGTCCAGGGGGTGGCAATCAGCCCCAGCATTTT,CASSPGGGNQPQHF
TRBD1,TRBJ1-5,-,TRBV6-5,TGTGCCAGCAGTCGGGACAGGGGTGGGAATCAGCCCCAGCATTTT,CASSRDRGGNQPQHF
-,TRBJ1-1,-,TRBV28,TGTGCCGGCGGGCAGGATGATACTGAAGCTTTCTTT,CAGGQDDTEAFF
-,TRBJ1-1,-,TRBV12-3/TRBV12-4,TGTGCCAGCAGTTTCGTGAGTAGTGAAGCTTTCTTT,CASSFVSSEAFF
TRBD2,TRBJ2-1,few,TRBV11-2,TGTGCCAGCAGCAGGACTAGCGGGGGTCTGGATGAGCAGTTCTTC,CASSRTSGGLDEQFF
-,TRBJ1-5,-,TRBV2,TGTGCCAGCAGGAGGACATTCTATCAGCCCCAGCATTTT,CASRRTFYQPQHF
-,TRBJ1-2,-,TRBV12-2,TGTGCAAGTCGCTTAGCGGACAGGTGGGATTCGGAGGGCTACACCTTC,CASRLADRWDSEGYTF
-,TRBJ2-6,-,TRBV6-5,TGTGCCAGCAGGACACAGTTCTATGGGGCCAACGTCCTGACTTTC,CASRTQFYGANVLTF
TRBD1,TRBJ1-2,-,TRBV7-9,TGTGCCAGCAGCCAAGTACAGGGGAACTATGGCTACACCTTC,CASSQVQGNYGYTF
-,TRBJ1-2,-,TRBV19,TGTGCCAGCGCAAACCGGTGGTATGGCTACACCTTC,CASANRWYGYTF
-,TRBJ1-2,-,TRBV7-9,TGTGCCAGCAGCTTAGGCGACATAGGGGGTTTATTTAACTATGGCTACACCTTC,CASSLGDIGGLFNYGYTF
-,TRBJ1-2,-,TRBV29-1,TGCAGCGTTGGAAACAGGGATTATGGCTACACCTTC,CSVGNRDYGYTF
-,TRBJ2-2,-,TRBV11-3,TGTGCCAGCAGCTTAGTCGGGCTAGGGGTGCTGTTTTTT,CASSLVGLGVLFF
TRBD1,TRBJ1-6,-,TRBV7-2,TGTGCCAGCACCGCCCCGGCCAGGGGGGATTCACCCCTCCACTTT,CASTAPARGDSPLHF
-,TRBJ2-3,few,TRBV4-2,TGTGCCAGCAGCCAGGGTGGGGGGGGCAAGGATACGCAGTATTTT,CASSQGGGGKDTQYF
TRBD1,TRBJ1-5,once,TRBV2,TGTGCCAGCAGTAGGGACAGGGCCGGCGGCAATCAGCCCCAGCATTTT,CASSRDRAGGNQPQHF
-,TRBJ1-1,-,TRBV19,TGTGCCAGTAGTTCGTACAGGGTGAACACTGAAGCTTTCTTT,CASSSYRVNTEAFF
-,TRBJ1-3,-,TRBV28,TGTGCCAGCAGTTCAGGAGGGCCTGGAAACACCATATATTTT,CASSSGGPGNTIYF
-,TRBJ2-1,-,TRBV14,TGTGCCAGCAGCCCTCGGGGGAAGGCCTACAATGAGCAGTTCTTC,CASSPRGKAYNEQFF
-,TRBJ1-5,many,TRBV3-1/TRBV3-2,TGTGCCAGCAGCCGGGACACCGATCAGCCCCAGCATTTT,CASSRDTDQPQHF
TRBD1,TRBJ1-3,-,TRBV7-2,TGTGCCAGCAGCAAAGGACAGGGGGGAAACACCATATATTTT,CASSKGQGGNTIYF
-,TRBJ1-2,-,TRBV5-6,TGTGCCAGCCTTGAGACAGGATTTAACTATGGCTACACCTTC,CASLETGFNYGYTF
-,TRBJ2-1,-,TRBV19,TGTGCCAGTAGTGCGTTCGTCGATAGCGATGAGCAGTTCTTC,CASSAFVDSDEQFF
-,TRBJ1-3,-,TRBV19,TGTGCCAGTAGTATTCGGGAAGGCTCTGGAAACACCATATATTTT,CASSIREGSGNTIYF
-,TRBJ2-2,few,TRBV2,TGTGCCAGCAGTATCGGGGGTGTAACCGGGGAGCTGTTTTTT,CASSIGGVTGELFF
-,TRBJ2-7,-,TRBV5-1,TGCGCCAGCAGCTTGGCAGGCGGGGTGGAGCAGTACTTC,CASSLAGGVEQYF
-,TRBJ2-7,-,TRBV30,TGTGCCTGGAGTGTAATGAGCGAGCAGTACTTC,CAWSVMSEQYF
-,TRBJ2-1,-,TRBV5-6,TGTGCCAGCAGCCCGGCCGGGGGTGACCTCTCCTACAATGAGCAGTTCTTC,CASSPAGGDLSYNEQFF
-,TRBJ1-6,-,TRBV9,TGTGCCAGCAGCGTAGGAGGTCGGGGGACGGGTTCACCCCTCCACTTT,CASSVGGRGTGSPLHF
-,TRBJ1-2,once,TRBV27,TGTGCCAGCAGTCCGACAGGCAACTATGGCTACACCTTC,CASSPTGNYGYTF
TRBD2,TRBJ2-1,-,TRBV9,TGTGCCAGCAGCCCAGGGACTAGCGGGGTTAATGAGCAGTTCTTC,CASSPGTSGVNEQFF
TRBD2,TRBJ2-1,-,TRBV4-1,TGCGCCAGCAGCGCTACTACTAGCGGCAATGAGCAGTTCTTC,CASSATTSGNEQFF
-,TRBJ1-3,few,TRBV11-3,TGTGCCAGCAGCTTTAAGGGGTCTGGAAACACCATATATTTT,CASSFKGSGNTIYF
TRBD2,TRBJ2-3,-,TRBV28,TGTGCCAGCAGTTCGCAAACTAGCGGCACAGATACGCAGTATTTT,CASSSQTSGTDTQYF
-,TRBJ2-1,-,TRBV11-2,TGTGCCAGCAGACGACAAGGACAACAATACAATGAGCAGTTCTTC,CASRRQGQQYNEQFF
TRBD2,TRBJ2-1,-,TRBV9,TGTGCCAGCAGCCTACGTAGTCCGGCTAGCGGGGGGCCTGAACTATACAATGAGCAGTTCTTC,CASSLRSPASGGPELYNEQFF
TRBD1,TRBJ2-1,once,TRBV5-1,TGCGCCAGCAGCTTGGAACCGGGACAGGGGTATAATGAGCAGTTCTTC,CASSLEPGQGYNEQFF
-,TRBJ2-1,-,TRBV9,TGTGCCAGCAGCGCCCGTGGCGGCGGCGGGAAAGAGCAGTTCTTC,CASSARGGGGKEQFF
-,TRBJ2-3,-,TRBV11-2,TGTGCCAGCAGCTCGGCTAGAACAGATACGCAGTATTTT,CASSSARTDTQYF
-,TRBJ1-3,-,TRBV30,TGTGCCTGGAGCGAAGGGAGCTCTGGAAACACCATATATTTT,CAWSEGSSGNTIYF
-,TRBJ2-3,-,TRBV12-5,TGTGCTAGTGGTGGCGGTTTCGGAGGGAGCACAGATACGCAGTATTTT,CASGGGFGGSTDTQYF
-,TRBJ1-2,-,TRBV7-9,TGTGCCAGCAGCCGCGAGGGTGGCTACACCTTC,CASSREGGYTF
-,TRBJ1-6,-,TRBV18,TGTGCCAGCTCACCACGGAGCTCCTATAATTCACCCCTCCACTTT,CASSPRSSYNSPLHF
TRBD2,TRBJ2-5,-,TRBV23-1,TGCGCCAGCAGTCAATCGGCCGGGTGCGGGGGGCTTCAAGAGACCCAGTACTTC,CASSQSAGCGGLQETQYF
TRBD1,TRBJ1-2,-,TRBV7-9,TGTGCCAGCAGCTCCCCGACAGGGATCTATGGCTACACCTTC,CASSSPTGIYGYTF
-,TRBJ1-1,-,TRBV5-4,TGTGCCAGCAGTATGACGGGGTTTGAAACTGAAGCTTTCTTT,CASSMTGFETEAFF
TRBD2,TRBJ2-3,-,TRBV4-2,TGTGCCAGCAGCCAAGGACGGGAGGCAGATACGCAGTATTTT,CASSQGREADTQYF
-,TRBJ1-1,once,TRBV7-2,TGTGCCAGCAGCTTAGTGGGGGGGAACACTGAAGCTTTCTTT,CASSLVGGNTEAFF
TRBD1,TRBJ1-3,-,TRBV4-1,TGCGCCAGCAGCCAAGCTGCTACGGGACAGCTCTCTGGAAACACCATATATTTT,CASSQAATGQLSGNTIYF
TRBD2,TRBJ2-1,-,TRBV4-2,TGTGCCAGCAGCCAAGTTAGCGGGGGGTTTTCCTACAATGAGCAGTTCTTC,CASSQVSGGFSYNEQFF
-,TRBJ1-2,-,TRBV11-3,TGTGCCAGCAGCTTAACTCCAGGCTATGGCTACACCTTC,CASSLTPGYGYTF
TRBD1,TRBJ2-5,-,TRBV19,TGTGCCAGTAGTATTGGACAGGGGTTCGGGGAGACCCAGTACTTC,CASSIGQGFGETQYF
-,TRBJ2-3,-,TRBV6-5,TGTGCCAGCAGAAAAGGGGGTACGCAGTATTTT,CASRKGGTQYF
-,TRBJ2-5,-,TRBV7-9,TGTGCCAGCAGCTTCACCCCCAAGGGGGAGACCCAGTACTTC,CASSFTPKGETQYF